The clone carrying this T cell receptor beta chain was detected only a few times. These data originate in a study of human T cells and chemical hapten exposure. One entry per CDR3 protein, called by TCRdb with MiXCR from the RACE reads. The sample holds about 350,000 distinct CDR3 sequences, approximately 5.8% seen once. Time point here: pre-sensitization, week 0. Treatment noted: therapeutic diphenylcyclopropenone sensitization with weekly scalp DPC. This CDR3 spans 15 amino acids. CDR1 and CDR2 from the germline V gene are MGHDK and SYGVNS. V lost 2 bases, J lost 0 bases, and 11 bases lay in between.

This sequence originates from a woman aged 18-29 years with alopecia areata. Some clones in this sample may be carry-over from other donors' samples. Sequencing used whole blood, obtained in connection with sensitization to the hapten diphenylcyclopropenone (DPC). The genes are TRBV25-1 and TRBJ2-7; D ambiguous. The CDR3 sequence is CASSEAGLSSYEQYF. CDR3 bases: TGTGCCAGCAGTGAAGCAGGCCTCAGCTCCTACGAGCAGTACTTC.